The TCR beta chain described here comes from a study of T cell responses to AZD1222 COVID-19 vaccine (dated by TCRdb to about 2021). For the study in its entirety: AZD1222 recipients given second doses at about 4 weeks or at about 12 weeks were pooled, since spike-specific TCR depth and breadth were not found to differ between the two schedules. A total of 233 trial participants underwent TCR sequencing, of whom about 210 received two doses of AZD1222 and 26 received two doses of the MenACWY control vaccine. Trial participants were enrolled by age into 18-55, 56-69 and 70-plus year subgroups, with roughly 160, 29 and 62 TCR-sequenced participants respectively. Overall study outcomes, separate from this receptor: No day 14 peak-response samples were available, so repertoires were characterized only after the peak T cell response. Vaccine-associated CD4 TCRs spanned the whole spike protein, with dominant responses in regions 160-218 and 743-854. In the small 56-69-year group, the increase in depth fell short of significance, most likely because of low power. Participants were mostly white British and included more females than males, and it was suggested by the authors that clonal diversity may have been underestimated. After two AZD1222 doses, both the breadth and the depth of spike-specific TCRs were significantly higher than at day 0 and than in MenACWY recipients. Only a handful of AZD1222 recipients were SARS-CoV-2 seropositive at baseline, limiting conclusions about previously exposed vaccinees. Reportedly, close to half of the unique spike-specific TCRs recognized epitopes lying outside the regions that are mutated in the B.1.351 and B.1.1.7 variants.

Trimming takes 9 bases from V and 1 base from J, and the germline ends sit 17 bases apart. CDR1 is given as KGHDR and CDR2 as SFDVKD, both from the germline V gene. Reading from cysteine to phenylalanine, the CDR3 counts 15 amino acids. Left in the record is the CDR3 DNA by itself, 45 bases read in frame from the first base. Notes on this clone: Its antigen has not been determined. Nothing much larger sits one base from this clone, and base qualities are not available.

What the time point label conveys for this sample: baseline before first vaccination. Vaccinee samples came from UK trials COV001 and COV002, including a single-blind randomized controlled phase 2/3 trial of AZD1222 (ChAdOx1 nCoV-19) in healthy adults. For TCRbeta chain sequencing, PBMC samples from trial participants were taken at day 0 and at day 28 after the second dose. The CDR3 regions of human TCRbeta chains were analyzed by immunosequencing. From the authors' description of their analysis: TCRs in the repertoires were matched against a reference library of SARS-CoV-2-specific TCRs that had been generated with the MIRA antigen-specificity platform. Breadth was defined as the fraction of unique TCRs that were SARS-CoV-2-associated. Depth was defined as the fraction of total T cells that were SARS-CoV-2-associated. Each spike-specific TCR was assigned to its reactive spike region and to a CD4 or CD8 class using the MIRA data. Log10-transformed breadth and depth values were compared by one-way ANOVA with Sidak's multiple comparisons tests. What TCRdb holds here is the immuneACCESS table cut down to in-frame rearrangements. Part of the clones is not present; checked against another copy, under half of the missing clones reflect an unresolved V gene, and the others are unexplained. Clone size and V and J calls were adopted from that table, with D and trimming inferred from the DNA. Recorded for this sample are some 150,000 clones; roughly 92% of them occurred a single time. The ten largest make up 5% of the sample.

The TCR comes from an adult in good health. The material sequenced was peripheral blood, taken on day 0 of AZD1222 vaccination. This receptor chain uses TRBV24-1 and TRBJ2-5; the D gene is not confidently resolved. The DNA sequence is given as TGTGCCACCCAACTCGGCGGATTAGGCCAAGAGACCCAGTACTTC. Its translation reads: CATQLGGLGQETQYF.